This T cell receptor (beta chain) was documented in a study of control samples from healthy donors and cancer patients. The method was immunoSEQ multiplex PCR; TCRdb's version includes in-frame clones alone and lacks a portion of them. Of around 150,000 clones in the sample, about 94% are singletons; the top ten hold roughly 15%. Looked up from germline, CDR1 is MNHEY and CDR2 is SVGEGT. Trimming took off 0 bases at V and 0 bases at J, with 5 bases between the two ends. This CDR3 spans 14 amino acids. Sequencing was done on a sample of PBMCs. The rearrangement uses TRBV6-2 or TRBV6-3 and TRBJ1-2, with unresolved D. This TCR derives from a man aged 60 to 69 with colorectal cancer. CDR3 sequence (DNA): TGTGCCAGCAGTTACTCCTACTCTAACTATGGCTACACCTTC. Translation: CASSYSYSNYGYTF.